These T cell receptor beta chains were read from a single sample in a study of blood T cell repertoires in COVID-19. TCRdb keeps only in-frame clones here, not all; method: immunoSEQ multiplex PCR. Here the sample spans 170,000 or so clones, 83% being singletons. Sequencing was done on a sample of peripheral blood. These receptors all come from a human donor in a cohort sampled during active COVID-19. Each CDR3 is given without its conserved first and last residue. Clone size is shown for a subset of rows, as once, few, many or a class of expanded clone.

abundance	j_gene	v_gene	CDR3aa
-	TRBJ2-7	TRBV5-1	ASRLMGYEQY
-	TRBJ1-3	TRBV4-1	ASSPSGGTGNTIY
-	TRBJ1-1	TRBV27	ASSFQGRSVIHEAF
-	TRBJ2-1	TRBV5-4	ASSYQRERDNEQF
-	TRBJ2-7	TRBV12-3/TRBV12-4	ASRQGNPYEQY
once	TRBJ2-1	TRBV11-2	ASSLAQAPYNEQF
-	TRBJ1-5	TRBV19	ASSILRQGAYQPQH
-	TRBJ2-7	TRBV7-9	ASSSSGTPSPYEQY
-	TRBJ2-7	TRBV19	ASSIGQGRYEQY
-	TRBJ1-4	TRBV7-2	ASSSTGDSREKLF
-	TRBJ2-7	TRBV6-5	ANRGTPHSYEQY
-	TRBJ1-5	TRBV4-2	ASSQDRGPQH
-	TRBJ2-2	TRBV27	ASSFLYGGGGGELF
-	TRBJ2-7	TRBV9	ASSVRSSSSYEQY
once	TRBJ1-5	TRBV3-1/TRBV3-2	ASSLGTANSNQPQH
few	TRBJ2-7	TRBV7-9	ASSSRTSGIVYEQY
-	TRBJ2-7	TRBV4-3	ASSQGWRVLAGVGYEQY
-	TRBJ2-6	TRBV5-4	ASSPRDSGANVLT
few	TRBJ2-7	TRBV2	ASSESGGLYSYEQY
-	TRBJ1-2	TRBV10-3	AISGQGARANYGYT
-	TRBJ2-7	TRBV2	ASRGQVYEQY
-	TRBJ2-7	TRBV4-3	ASSQDRQGAYEQY
-	TRBJ2-7	TRBV7-8	ASSLHGTGSYEQY
-	TRBJ2-3	TRBV6-5	ASSYQVGGSTDTQY
-	TRBJ2-3	TRBV5-6	ASSLQGAGTDTQY
-	TRBJ2-3	TRBV5-1	ASRRTSGGPTDTQY
-	TRBJ2-7	TRBV24-1	ATSDSSPPYEQY
-	TRBJ1-1	TRBV9	ASSVTTEMNTEAF
-	TRBJ2-5	TRBV5-1	ASSAGQGQETQY
-	TRBJ1-4	TRBV15	ATSRQGDRTNEKLF
-	TRBJ2-7	TRBV6-7	ASSYSGLAGGKGVYEQY
-	TRBJ2-1	TRBV9	ASSAILRGGNEQF
-	TRBJ2-5	TRBV11-2	ASSWGTGETQY
once	TRBJ1-1	TRBV7-8	ASSPRSQGTEAF
-	TRBJ1-2	TRBV9	ASRGDREFGGYT
-	TRBJ2-7	TRBV27	ASSQTSVPYEQY
-	TRBJ2-7	TRBV18	ASSHPGQGSYEQY
-	TRBJ1-2	TRBV12-3/TRBV12-4	ASYRDSPYGYT
few	TRBJ2-1	TRBV7-2	ASSLNSYNEQF
-	TRBJ1-5	TRBV7-8	ASSLLANYFNQPQH
-	TRBJ2-3	TRBV7-2	ASSLPRGAESTDTQY
-	TRBJ2-2	TRBV6-5	ASSYSDRPNTGELF
-	TRBJ1-4	TRBV4-3	ASSQDLPRQGGEKLF
few	TRBJ2-5	TRBV7-7	ASSSIMDRGRETQY
-	TRBJ1-3	TRBV5-4	ASSAGPSGNTIY
-	TRBJ2-7	TRBV28	ASGRSGYEQY
-	TRBJ1-4	TRBV7-2	ASSFKGYEKLF
-	TRBJ1-1	TRBV7-9	ASSYQTGKAF
-	TRBJ2-5	TRBV5-1	ASSTSGGSGETQY
-	TRBJ2-7	TRBV12-3/TRBV12-4	ASRPRQGYEQY
-	TRBJ1-2	TRBV4-3	ASSQESAGPPYGYT
-	TRBJ1-2	TRBV19	ASSPDRGDYGYT
-	TRBJ1-4	TRBV3-1/TRBV3-2	ASSPTQGAREKLF
-	TRBJ2-7	TRBV9	ASSVTGGHSYEQY
-	TRBJ2-7	TRBV28	ASSSRQGFTYEQY
-	TRBJ2-7	TRBV3-1/TRBV3-2	ASRQTGESSYEQY
-	TRBJ2-3	TRBV2	ASRLRGLYTDTQY